This TCR beta chain emerged from a study of T cells in Graves' hyperthyroidism and ophthalmopathy (dated by TCRdb to the late 2010s). About the study as a whole: Peripheral blood was collected at initial diagnosis, before any treatment. To identify TCR V-J signatures that set the groups apart, the researchers used a discovery cohort of 100 or so patients, made up of fewer than 50 with Graves' ophthalmopathy and approximately 57 with stable Graves' hyperthyroidism. Prospective prediction of ophthalmopathy was tested in an independent validation cohort consisting of 18 to 20 hyperthyroidism patients and some 17 patients who later progressed to ophthalmopathy. The 90 to 100 discovery patients were randomly divided into training and test sets at a 7:3 ratio. In six Graves' hyperthyroidism patients, the study also compared T-cell repertoires from thyroid tissue with T-cell repertoires from blood. After blood sampling, hyperthyroidism patients were treated with methimazole at a starting dose of 30 mg daily, and ophthalmopathy patients were treated with high-dose intravenous methylprednisolone. According to the paper, TCR Vbeta CDR3 sequencing was carried out on some 130 peripheral blood samples, which came from around 43 ophthalmopathy, 75 or so hyperthyroidism and roughly 17 progressor patients. Summary of the overall study and its limitations: Blood samples also contained most of the expanded thyroid clonotypes (frequency above 0.001), which suggests that blood repertoires may reflect thyroid immune responses. In validation, the model predicted progression to ophthalmopathy with around 71% sensitivity and about 72% specificity, a median of about six months before onset. No statistical method was used to set the sample size in advance, and investigators knew the group allocation. A model built on a 13 V-J signature distinguished ophthalmopathy from stable hyperthyroidism, reaching 85% to 90% sensitivity and under 84% specificity in cross-validation and 80%/75% in testing.

The CDR3, cysteine through phenylalanine, is 14 amino acids long. The only DNA kept is the CDR3, 42 bases in frame from the first base. Trimming costs V 6 bases and J 0 bases, and their ends lie 12 bases apart. As encoded in the germline V gene, CDR1 is SNHLY while CDR2 is FYNNEI. A patient counted as having stable Graves' hyperthyroidism if no progression to ophthalmopathy occurred over 18 months of follow-up. Hyperthyroidism patients were aged 18 to 65 years and newly diagnosed, with disease duration of less than 2 months. Patients with uncontrolled infections, other autoimmune diseases, pregnancy or lactation were excluded. Diagnoses relied on clinical symptoms, serum thyroxine and TRAb, thyroid ultrasound and orbital computed tomography. PBMCs were separated from under 11 ml of fresh peripheral blood using Ficoll-Paque density gradient centrifugation. Trizol reagent was used to extract total RNA, and RNA quality was then checked on an Agilent 2100 Bioanalyzer.

The TCR beta CDR3 regions were amplified from RNA transcripts. The TCR CDR3 was subjected to a first round of RT-PCR using the HTBI primer set and the Qiagen OneStep RT-PCR kit. A second multiplex PCR round built the libraries, followed by size selection and purification. The libraries were sequenced on an Illumina HiSeq2000 using paired-end 100 bp reads. Processing in the source paper ran as follows. Raw data were processed with SOAPnuke, discarding reads with adapters, uncalled bases, mean Phred below 15, or no exact constant-primer or identifier match. High-quality paired reads were merged with COPE v1.2.5, and unique nucleotide sequences were defined as clonotypes. Clonotypes were aligned to IMGT TRBV, TRBD and TRBJ reference segments using MiTCR v1.1. The analysis included only V-J combinations with a frequency above 0.0001, which together covered 99% to 99.2% of the repertoires. A TCS score was defined as the ratio of F50 (clonal expansion) to E x V (chaos), with BLOSUM62-based TCRdist applied between CDR3 peptides within each V-J. Welch's t-statistics and random forest reduced some 510 V-J features to some 14, which were used in a naive Bayes classifier (R e1071). Clones were called with MiXCR by TCRdb after fastp trimmed the public reads at Q25, and only in-frame beta chains were retained. Under each unique CDR3 protein, matching rows form one entry showing the most common genes and DNA. TCRdb's processing, not the study's, gives the V and J calls here. The table for this sample lists around 350,000 distinct CDR3 sequences; approximately 19% of them were counted only once. The ten largest clones capture roughly 3.5% of the sample.

This clonotype occurred many times. Its target antigen remains unknown. It has no much larger one-base neighbor in the sample; base qualities were not kept. The rearranged segments are TRBV2 and TRBJ2-7; confidence is insufficient to name the D gene. The sequenced sample was blood. This TCR was sampled from a young woman with Graves' hyperthyroidism. The bases read TGTGCCAGCAGGGACGGCAGGAGCTCCTACGAGCAGTACTTC. The resulting protein is CASRDGRSSYEQYF.